This TCR beta chain appears in the sequencing data of a study of post-analysis software for immune sequencing data. For this clonotype: What it recognizes is unknown.

Study-level results: TRBV5-6, TRBV5-1 and TRBV20-1 were among four or five TRBV segments more frequent in patients than controls.

CDR3 length: 15 residues. Germline V gene data show CDR1 as SGHRS and CDR2 as YFSETQ. V was clipped by 4 bases and J by 12 bases; unmatched bases: 12. The TCR beta cDNA libraries carried unique molecular identifiers. TCRdb itself ran the PCR reads through MiXCR, one entry per CDR3 protein. Of over 300,000 distinct CDR3 sequences in the sample, roughly 38% are singletons; the top ten hold around 15%. This clonotype was sampled from a girl between 5 and 17 years old with multiple sclerosis. Sequencing was performed on blood. V is TRBV5-1 and J is TRBJ2-3; 12 bases are a match to TRBD2. DNA of the CDR3: TGCGCCAGCAGCCAAACCGGGACTAGCGGGCGGGCACAGTATTTT. It is translated as CASSQTGTSGRAQYF. Filled out from reference TRBV5-1 and TRBJ2-3, the complete variable domain reads KAGVTQTPRYLIKTRGQQVTLSCSPISGHRSVSWYQQTPGQGLQFLFEYFSETQRNKGNFPGRFSGRQFSNSRSEMNVSTLELGDSALYLCASSQTGTSGRAQYFGPGTRLTVL.